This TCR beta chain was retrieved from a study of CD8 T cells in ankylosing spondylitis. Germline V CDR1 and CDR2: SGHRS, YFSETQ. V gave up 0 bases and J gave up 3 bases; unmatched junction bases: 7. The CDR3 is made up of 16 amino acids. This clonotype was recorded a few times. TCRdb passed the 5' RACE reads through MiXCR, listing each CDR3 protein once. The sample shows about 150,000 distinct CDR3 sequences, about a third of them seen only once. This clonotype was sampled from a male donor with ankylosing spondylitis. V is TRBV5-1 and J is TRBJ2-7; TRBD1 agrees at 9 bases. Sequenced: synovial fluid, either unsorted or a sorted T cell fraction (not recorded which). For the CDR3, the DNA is TGCGCCAGCAGCTTGGAGGGGACAGGGAAGGTCTACGAGCAGTACTTC. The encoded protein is CASSLEGTGKVYEQYF. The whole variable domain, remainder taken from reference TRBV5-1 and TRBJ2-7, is KAGVTQTPRYLIKTRGQQVTLSCSPISGHRSVSWYQQTPGQGLQFLFEYFSETQRNKGNFPGRFSGRQFSNSRSEMNVSTLELGDSALYLCASSLEGTGKVYEQYFGPGTRLTVT.